The 21 T cell receptor beta chains reported below all come from one sample, sequenced in a study of blood T cell repertoires in COVID-19 (TCRdb year 2020). The library was generated by the immunoSEQ multiplex PCR assay. Held by TCRdb, this immuneACCESS table contains in-frame sequences only and omits some clones. Under half of the omission traces to an unresolved V gene where checked; the cause of the rest is unknown. The sample contains 160,000 or so clones, about four fifths of them found a single time. Jointly, the top ten make up roughly 0.6% of the sample. Sequenced input: peripheral blood. Receptors originate from a man in his 60s with acute or convalescent COVID-19.

V and J are TRBV7-2 and TRBJ2-1; the match to TRBD2 covers 10 bases. The V and J ends lost 2 bases and 3 bases, in that order; junction bases with no gene match: 4. The CDR3 extends over 16 amino acids. Germline assignment: CDR1 SGHTA and CDR2 FQGNSA. CDR3 DNA sequence: TGTGCCAGCAGCTTATTGGCTAGCGGGGGCTACAATGAGCAGTTCTTC. It translates to CASSLLASGGYNEQFF.

J is TRBJ1-1 and V is TRBV6-6, with 7 bases identical to TRBD1. There are 14 residues in the CDR3. Trimming cost V 6 bases and J 2 bases; bases outside gene matches: 6. Germline V gene lookup returns CDR1 MNHNY and CDR2 SVGAGI (reference sequence). This chain's CDR3 is CASSSGQTNTEAFF. The DNA of the CDR3 is TGTGCCAGCAGCTCGGGACAGACAAACACTGAAGCTTTCTTT.

V and J are TRBV7-8 and TRBJ1-1; D gene unclear. V lost 5 bases, J lost 7 bases, and 14 bases lay in between. The CDR3 spans 13 residues. Germline V gene sequence: CDR1 SGHVS, CDR2 FQNEAQ. The CDR3 is CASSRGYPGEAFF. The CDR3 DNA reads as TGTGCCAGCAGCAGAGGGTATCCCGGTGAAGCTTTCTTT.

J is TRBJ2-7 and V is TRBV6-6; 8 bases are a match to TRBD2. The CDR3 length is 15 residues. Germline V CDR1 and CDR2: MNHNY, SVGAGI (reference sequence). V was pared by 0 bases and J by 3 bases, with 4 bases of the junction left unmatched. CDR3 residues: CASSYSAGLDYEQYF. Written as DNA, the CDR3 is TGTGCCAGCAGTTACTCCGCGGGACTAGACTACGAGCAGTACTTC.

The chain links TRBV20-1 to TRBJ2-1; 10 bases fit TRBD2. The trim removed 3 bases at V and 9 bases at J, leaving 11 bases unmatched. Germline V gene data show CDR1 as DFQATT and CDR2 as SNEGSKA (reference sequence). This CDR3 has 15 residues. The CDR3 nucleotides are TGCAGTGCTAGTTTTAGCGGGAGGTCACACAGTGAGCAGTTCTTC. This gives the protein CSASFSGRSHSEQFF.

The rearrangement uses TRBV7-6 and TRBJ2-5, with D maybe TRBD2 (6 bases). V was cut by 3 bases and J by 2 bases, with 16 bases left in between. Germline V gives CDR1 SGHVS, CDR2 FNYEAQ. The CDR3 sequence is 16 residues long. CDR3 region: CASSLMNSGPQETQYF. Here the CDR3 DNA reads TGTGCCAGCAGCTTGATGAATAGCGGACCGCAAGAGACCCAGTACTTC.

The CDR3 DNA reads TGTGCCACCAGTGATCTCCCGGGACAGGGCCTAACAGATACGCAGTATTTT. Translation gives CATSDLPGQGLTDTQYF. This chain uses TRBV24-1 with TRBJ2-3; the match to TRBD1 covers 9 bases. Germline lookup yields CDR1 KGHDR and CDR2 SFDVKD. The CDR3 covers 17 residues. The V gene end was trimmed by 3 bases and the J gene end by 3 bases; junction bases not matched to a gene: 9.

The chain is built from TRBV28 and TRBJ1-2; D gene unclear. V was clipped by 5 bases and J by 3 bases, with 13 bases between them. The V gene's germline CDR1 is MDHEN and CDR2 SYDVKM. This CDR3 has 14 residues. CDR3 DNA sequence: TGTGCCAGCAGTCCCTTCTCGCGCGACTATGGCTACACCTTC. Translating it yields CASSPFSRDYGYTF.

In its sample, this clone was seen once. The V gene is TRBV19, the J gene TRBJ1-1; a possible D gene is TRBD1 (5 bases). V shed 6 bases and J shed 0 bases, with 8 bases lying between them. Germline loops: CDR1 LNHDA, CDR2 SQIVND (reference sequence). The CDR3 runs to 13 residues. CDR3 in amino acids: CASSTTVNTEAFF. The CDR3 DNA sequence: TGTGCCAGTAGCACGACAGTGAACACTGAAGCTTTCTTT. The entire variable domain, with the rest obtained from reference TRBV19 and TRBJ1-1, is as follows: DGGITQSPKYLFRKEGQNVTLSCEQNLNHDAMYWYRQDPGQGLRLIYYSQIVNDFQKGDIAEGYSVSREKKESFPLTVTSAQKNPTAFYLCASSTTVNTEAFFGQGTRLTVV.

This clone has only a few counts. V usage is TRBV18 and J usage is TRBJ2-5; 7 bases are shared with TRBD1. From germline, CDR1 is KGHSH and CDR2 LQKENI. This CDR3 has 14 residues. V gave up 4 bases and J gave up 10 bases; unmatched junction bases: 12. The CDR3 protein is CASSLEGGSVGQYF. Written as DNA, the CDR3 is TGTGCCAGCTCACTTGAAGGGGGCAGCGTGGGCCAGTACTTC.

This sequence joins TRBV30 and TRBJ1-6; tentatively, D is TRBD1 (6 bases). Trimming removed 6 bases at V and 7 bases at J, with 13 bases between. The CDR3 consists of 13 residues. Germline values: CDR1 GTSNPN, CDR2 SVGIG (reference sequence). The CDR3 coding sequence is TGTGCCTGCCAGGGACACAGAAATTCACCCCTCCACTTT. This encodes CACQGHRNSPLHF.

The chain is built from TRBV9 and TRBJ2-7; D remains ambiguous. V gave up 0 bases and J gave up 1 base, with 8 bases separating them. Per germline, CDR1 SGDLS and CDR2 YYNGEE. CDR3 length: 14 amino acids. CDR3: CASSVGLHSYEQYF. The CDR3 nucleotides are TGTGCCAGCAGCGTAGGACTTCATTCCTACGAGCAGTACTTC.

This clone was counted between two and nine times. The chain has TRBV6-5 and TRBJ1-1; D gene uncertain. The CDR3 spans 14 residues. The V and J ends lost 5 bases and 5 bases respectively, with 15 bases between them. Germline V gene sequence: CDR1 MNHEY, CDR2 SVGAGI. The CDR3 sequence: CASSQVEGRTEAFF. CDR3 sequence (DNA): TGTGCCAGCAGTCAGGTGGAGGGTCGGACTGAAGCTTTCTTT.

The DNA for the CDR3 is TGTGCCAGCAGTTATCCCGAACAGGGGCAAACCTTGAACACTGAAGCTTTCTTT. Its translation: CASSYPEQGQTLNTEAFF. V and J are TRBV6-2 or TRBV6-3 and TRBJ1-1; TRBD1 agrees at 7 bases. V trimming: 3 bases; J trimming: 0 bases; junction bases outside the gene matches: 13. The V gene's germline CDR1 is MNHEY and CDR2 SVGEGT. The CDR3 spans 18 residues.

This chain uses TRBV9 with TRBJ2-3, with TRBD2 identical over 8 bases. This CDR3 is 15 amino acids long. After removal of 3 bases from V and 6 bases from J, the junction contained 9 bases not matched to a gene. CDR1 SGDLS and CDR2 YYNGEE come from the germline V gene. The CDR3 spells CASSARSGISDTQYF. As DNA, the CDR3 is TGTGCCAGCAGCGCACGTAGCGGGATCAGCGATACGCAGTATTTT.

The chain uses TRBV28 and TRBJ2-7; TRBD2 agrees at 13 bases. With V trimmed by 6 bases and J by 3 bases, 5 bases remained unmatched. Germline CDR1 MDHEN, CDR2 SYDVKM. This CDR3 comprises 15 residues. DNA of the CDR3: TGTGCCAGCAGCCTGGGACTAGCGGGAATCTACGAGCAGTACTTC. Protein product: CASSLGLAGIYEQYF.

This sequence joins TRBV6-2 or TRBV6-3 and TRBJ2-1; TRBD2 aligns across 12 bases. The germline CDR1 and CDR2 sequences are MNHEY and SVGEGT. The CDR3 length is 18 residues. V gave up 6 bases and J gave up 10 bases; unmatched junction bases: 19. The CDR3 here is CASSDPLAGGPRREEQFF. DNA of the CDR3: TGTGCCAGCAGCGACCCCCTAGCGGGGGGGCCGAGGCGGGAAGAGCAGTTCTTC.

For this clone: One end of the junction does not line up with germline, which may come from a read error. The chain couples TRBV28 to TRBJ1-5; the D gene is possibly TRBD1 (6 bases). Germline V gene sequence: CDR1 MDHEN, CDR2 SYDVKM. This CDR3 is built from 16 residues. CDR3 sequence (DNA): TGTGCCAGCAGTCCCATGGACAGCCTAAGCACTCAGCCCCAGCATTTT. It encodes CASSPMDSLSTQPQHF.

V usage is TRBV7-2 and J usage is TRBJ2-7, with D possibly matching TRBD2 (5 bases). The germline V gene encodes CDR1 SGHTA and CDR2 FQGNSA. The CDR3 consists of 14 residues. Trimming took 5 bases from V and 3 from J, leaving 14 bases between them. The CDR3, as DNA: TGTGCCAGCAGCCCCGCCGCGGGCCGCTACGAGCAGTACTTC. Amino acids: CASSPAAGRYEQYF.

V gene TRBV6-5 combines with J gene TRBJ1-5; TRBD1 is a possible D gene (5 bases). Looked up from germline, CDR1 is MNHEY and CDR2 is SVGAGI. The V and J ends lost 0 bases and 1 base respectively, with 10 bases between them. The CDR3 has 16 residues. Here the CDR3 DNA reads TGTGCCAGCAGTTACTCCCGACCAGGGAGCAATCAGCCCCAGCATTTT. It is translated as CASSYSRPGSNQPQHF.

This chain links TRBV27 with TRBJ1-5; no definite D call. The V end lost 3 bases, the J end lost 3 bases, and 6 bases lay between the germline ends. The CDR3 consists of 13 residues. Per the germline V gene, CDR1 is MNHEY and CDR2 is SMNVEV (reference sequence). The CDR3 nucleotides read TGTGCCAGCAGTTTCCAGTACAATCAGCCCCAGCATTTT. Encoded protein: CASSFQYNQPQHF.